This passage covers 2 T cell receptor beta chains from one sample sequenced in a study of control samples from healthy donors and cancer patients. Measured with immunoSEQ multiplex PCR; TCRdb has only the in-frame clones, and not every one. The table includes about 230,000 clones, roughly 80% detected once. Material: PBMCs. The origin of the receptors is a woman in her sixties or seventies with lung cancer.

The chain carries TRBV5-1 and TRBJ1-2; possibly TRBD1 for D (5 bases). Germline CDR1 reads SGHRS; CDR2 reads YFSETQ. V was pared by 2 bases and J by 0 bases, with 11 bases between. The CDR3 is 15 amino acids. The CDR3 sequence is CASSFEGQPNYGYTF. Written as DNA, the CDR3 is TGCGCCAGCAGCTTTGAGGGGCAGCCTAACTATGGCTACACCTTC.

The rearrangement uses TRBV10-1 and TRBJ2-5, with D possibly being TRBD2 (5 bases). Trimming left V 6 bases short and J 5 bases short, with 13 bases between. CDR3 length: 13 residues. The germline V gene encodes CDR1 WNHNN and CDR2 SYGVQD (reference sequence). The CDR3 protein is CASSPWAGETQYF. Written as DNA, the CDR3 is TGCGCCAGCAGCCCTTGGGCGGGCGAGACCCAGTACTTC.